The 23 T cell receptor beta chains presented below share a single source sample, sequenced in a study of T cell responses to AZD1222 COVID-19 vaccine (TCRdb year 2021). Library preparation used the immunoSEQ multiplex PCR assay. Entries here come from immuneACCESS through TCRdb and include only in-frame sequences with V and J called. Some clones fail to appear in such tables; in the studies checked, an unresolved V gene covers under half of the shortfall, and the cause of the remainder is unknown. This sample has 130,000 to 150,000 clones in its table, and roughly 92% of those were observed once. The top ten clones comprise around 1.7% of the sample. The time point label, read with the paper, signifies: baseline before first vaccination. Sequences were derived from peripheral blood, sampled on day 0 of AZD1222 vaccination. Receptors originate from an adult in good health.

This chain uses TRBV11-2 with TRBJ2-3; possibly TRBD1 or TRBD2 for D (5 bases each). This CDR3 is built from 17 residues. Germline V gives CDR1 SGHAT, CDR2 FQNNGV. The V and J ends lost 5 bases and 7 bases respectively, with 25 bases between them. The CDR3 loop is CASSRTPRDPGRNTQYF. Written as DNA, the CDR3 is TGTGCCAGCAGCCGTACCCCCCGGGACCCCGGCAGGAATACGCAGTATTTT. Using reference TRBV11-2 and TRBJ2-3 for the parts outside the CDR3, the full variable domain is EAGVAQSPRYKIIEKRQSVAFWCNPISGHATLYWYQQILGQGPKLLIQFQNNGVVDDSQLPKDRFSAERLKGVDSTLKIQPAKLEDSAVYLCASSRTPRDPGRNTQYFGPGTRLTVL.

The chain is built from TRBV20-1 and TRBJ2-3; the match to TRBD1 covers 7 bases. Germline CDR1 DFQATT, CDR2 SNEGSKA (reference sequence). This CDR3 has 11 amino acids. J gave up 8 bases and V 4 bases, and 3 bases lay outside the gene matches. CDR3: CSATRQGTQYF. CDR3 DNA: TGCAGTGCTACCCGACAGGGTACGCAGTATTTT.

Comment on this clone: The sample holds other DNA sequences that translate to the same CDR3. The rearrangement uses TRBV3-1 (or the pseudogene TRBV3-2) and TRBJ2-7; the D is unclear. This CDR3 is built from 12 residues. Germline V gene data show CDR1 as LGHDT and CDR2 as YNNKEL (reference sequence). Deletions cut 0 bases from V and 3 bases from J, with 3 bases between. Written as DNA, the CDR3 is TGTGCCAGCAGCCAAGACAGCTACGAGCAGTACTTC. It specifies CASSQDSYEQYF.

The chain joins TRBV21-1 to TRBJ2-7; the table's D call, TRBD1, was not checked against the DNA. TRBV21-1 is tagged as a pseudogene. The CDR3 covers 17 residues. The CDR3 loop is CASSKNRTGILSYEQYF. CDR3 nucleotides: TGTGCCAGCAGCAAAAACCGGACAGGGATACTCTCCTACGAGCAGTACTTC.

The chain combines TRBV5-4 with TRBJ1-4, with D possibly being TRBD1 (5 bases). The ends were cut back, 0 bases at V and 2 bases at J, with 17 bases in the middle. The CDR3 loop spans 18 amino acids. Germline assignment: CDR1 SGHNT and CDR2 YYREEE (reference sequence). In DNA, the CDR3 is TGTGCCAGCAGCTTGGACCTAGGGAGGGGAGACACTAATGAAAAACTGTTTTTT. Translation gives CASSLDLGRGDTNEKLFF.

V usage is TRBV7-2 and J usage is TRBJ2-2; no definite D call. The V gene lost 6 bases and the J gene lost 2 bases, with 10 bases spanning the gap. From germline, CDR1 is SGHTA and CDR2 FQGNSA. The CDR3 totals 14 residues. CDR3: CASRGGGNTGELFF. CDR3 sequence (DNA): TGTGCCAGCAGGGGCGGCGGAAACACCGGGGAGCTGTTTTTT.

This clone was seen just once. The gene calls are TRBV9 and TRBJ2-3; 9 nucleotides line up with TRBD2. The CDR3 loop spans 17 amino acids. J gave up 2 bases and V 4 bases, and 11 bases lay outside the gene matches. Germline loops: CDR1 SGDLS, CDR2 YYNGEE. The CDR3 region is CASSTGTSRTYTDTQYF. The CDR3 nucleotides read TGTGCCAGCAGCACCGGGACTAGCCGAACCTACACAGATACGCAGTATTTT.

The rearrangement joins TRBV6-1 to TRBJ2-2, with D possibly being TRBD2 (5 bases). The CDR3 is 15 amino acids. The V gene's germline CDR1 is MNHNS and CDR2 SASEGT. The germline V and J ends were trimmed by 2 bases and 2 bases, with 9 bases remaining between them. For the CDR3, the DNA is TGTGCCAGCAGTGAACTAGCCAGAAACACCGGGGAGCTGTTTTTT. Residues: CASSELARNTGELFF.

This rearrangement joins TRBV19 to TRBJ1-5; 9 nucleotides match TRBD1. Germline values: CDR1 LNHDA, CDR2 SQIVND (reference sequence). This CDR3 region has 14 residues. V shed 4 bases and J 7 bases; nucleotides not matched to a gene: 5. The CDR3 bases are TGTGCCAGTAGTAGTACAGGGGGCAGGCAGCCCCAGCATTTT. This codes for CASSSTGGRQPQHF.

The chain employs TRBV4-1 and TRBJ1-1; no definite D call. The CDR3 consists of 12 residues. V shed 5 bases and J shed 8 bases, with 12 bases lying between them. Per germline, CDR1 MGHRA and CDR2 YSYEKL. For the CDR3, the DNA is TGCGCCAGCAGCGCGCGGGCACGCGAAGCTTTCTTT. Translation: CASSARAREAFF.

This rearrangement joins TRBV7-8 to TRBJ1-6; D might be TRBD1 (6 bases). V was cut by 5 bases and J by 10 bases, with 15 bases left in between. The CDR3 sequence is 14 residues long. Germline V gene sequence: CDR1 SGHVS, CDR2 FQNEAQ. The CDR3 bases are TGTGCCAGCAGCGTCGGGACACTCGGCTCACCCCTCCACTTT. Translating it yields CASSVGTLGSPLHF. The full variable domain, in which reference TRBV7-8 and TRBJ1-6 provide the parts outside the CDR3, is GAGVSQSPRYKVAKRGQDVALRCDPISGHVSLFWYQQALGQGPEFLTYFQNEAQLDKSGLPSDRFFAERPEGSVSTLKIQRTQQEDSAVYLCASSVGTLGSPLHFGNGTRLTVT.

The chain combines TRBV9 with TRBJ1-6; possible D gene TRBD1, 5 bases. Germline V gives CDR1 SGDLS, CDR2 YYNGEE. CDR3 length: 14 amino acids. The ends were cut back, 3 bases at V and 6 bases at J, with 10 bases in the middle. The CDR3 here is CASSAGIGNSPLHF. For the CDR3, the DNA is TGTGCCAGCAGCGCAGGGATAGGTAATTCACCCCTCCACTTT.

The chain links TRBV18 to TRBJ1-2; a weak D match, TRBD1 (6 bases). This CDR3 comprises 15 residues. CDR1 and CDR2 (germline): KGHSH, LQKENI. The ends were cut back, 6 bases at V and 4 bases at J, with 18 bases in the middle. CDR3 DNA: TGTGCCAGCTCCACCCGAGGGCAGGGGTTCTATGGCTACACCTTC. It encodes CASSTRGQGFYGYTF. Variable domain in full (rest from reference TRBV18 and TRBJ1-2): NAGVMQNPRHLVRRRGQEARLRCSPMKGHSHVYWYRQLPEEGLKFMVYLQKENIIDESGMPKERFSAEFPKEGPSILRIQQVVRGDSAAYFCASSTRGQGFYGYTFGSGTRLTVV.

V gene TRBV27 combines with J gene TRBJ2-1; 7 bases match TRBD2. V lost 5 bases to trimming and J lost 5 bases; unmatched junction nucleotides: 15. Per the germline V gene, CDR1 is MNHEY and CDR2 is SMNVEV (reference sequence). The CDR3 extends over 17 amino acids. In DNA, the CDR3 is TGTGCCAGCAGTCTACTGGAGCGGGGAGGTGGGCACAATGAGCAGTTCTTC. This translates into CASSLLERGGGHNEQFF.

The gene calls are TRBV2 and TRBJ1-1; the D gene is possibly TRBD1 (6 bases). The CDR3 sequence is 15 residues long. The V and J ends lost 5 bases and 7 bases respectively, with 20 bases between them. Germline assignment: CDR1 SNHLY and CDR2 FYNNEI. CDR3 DNA: TGTGCCAGCAGTCCGTTTTCATCCGGGGGCCATGAAGCTTTCTTT. This codes for CASSPFSSGGHEAFF.

The J gene is TRBJ1-6, the V gene TRBV30; D not resolved. From germline, CDR1 is GTSNPN and CDR2 SVGIG (reference sequence). Trimming took off 5 bases at V and 0 bases at J, with 8 bases between the two ends. The CDR3 is 14 amino acids. CDR3 nucleotides: TGTGCCTGGGCCAGTCTCTCCTATAATTCACCCCTCCACTTT. Its protein is CAWASLSYNSPLHF.

The chain combines TRBV7-2 with TRBJ2-2, with D unresolved. This CDR3 contains 16 residues. The ends were cut back, 6 bases at V and 1 base at J, with 15 bases in the middle. Germline CDR1 is SGHTA and CDR2 is FQGNSA. The CDR3 protein is CASSLGRVLNTGELFF. CDR3 nucleotide sequence: TGTGCCAGCAGTTTGGGTCGGGTATTGAACACCGGGGAGCTGTTTTTT. The full variable domain, its missing parts supplied by reference TRBV7-2 and TRBJ2-2, is GAGVSQSPSNKVTEKGKDVELRCDPISGHTALYWYRQSLGQGLEFLIYFQGNSAPDKSGLPSDRFSAERTGGSVSTLTIQRTQQEDSAVYLCASSLGRVLNTGELFFGEGSRLTVL.

J is TRBJ1-3 and V is TRBV5-1; D possibly corresponds to TRBD1 (5 bases). The V gene lost 4 bases and the J gene lost 0 bases, with 14 bases spanning the gap. The CDR3 runs 16 residues. Germline-derived CDR1 and CDR2 are SGHRS and YFSETQ. CDR3 region: CASSISGSSSGNTIYF. The DNA of the CDR3 is TGCGCCAGCAGCATTTCAGGGTCCAGCTCTGGAAACACCATATATTTT.

The rearrangement joins TRBV6-5 to TRBJ2-5; D might be TRBD1 or TRBD2, each matching 5 bases. There are 14 residues in the CDR3. V was clipped by 8 bases and J by 3 bases, with 16 bases between them. Germline V lookup: CDR1 MNHEY, CDR2 SVGAGI. CDR3 coding DNA: TGTGCCAGCGCCCGGGGCGGGTACGAAGAGACCCAGTACTTC. It yields the protein CASARGGYEETQYF.

The V gene is TRBV27, the J gene TRBJ2-3; a possible D gene is TRBD1 (6 bases). The CDR3 consists of 14 residues. Trimming left V 4 bases short and J 2 bases short, with 10 bases between. The germline CDR1 and CDR2 sequences are MNHEY and SMNVEV (reference sequence). The CDR3 coding sequence is TGTGCCAGCAGTTACAGGGCGGACACAGATACGCAGTATTTT. Encoded protein: CASSYRADTDTQYF.

J is TRBJ1-2 and V is TRBV19; 7 bases align to TRBD1. The CDR3 length is 14 residues. V shed 5 bases and J 2 bases; nucleotides not matched to a gene: 5. CDR1 LNHDA and CDR2 SQIVND come from the germline V gene (reference sequence). The CDR3 is CASSPSTGNYGYTF. The CDR3 DNA reads as TGTGCCAGTAGTCCGTCGACAGGGAACTATGGCTACACCTTC.

The genes are TRBV5-1 and TRBJ1-4; D may be TRBD1 (5 bases). The germline V gene has CDR1 SGHRS and CDR2 YFSETQ. The CDR3 spans 17 residues. The V end was cut by 1 base, the J end by 6 bases, with 19 bases between. The CDR3 DNA sequence: TGCGCCAGCAGCTTGTGGCAGGGTTATCTTTCGGATGAAAAACTGTTTTTT. As protein: CASSLWQGYLSDEKLFF.

The chain uses TRBV6-5 and TRBJ1-5; D gene uncertain. The CDR3 has 15 residues. The germline V and J ends were trimmed by 6 bases and 0 bases, with 12 bases remaining between them. Germline-derived CDR1 and CDR2 are MNHEY and SVGAGI. The CDR3 protein is CASRERYDSNQPQHF. CDR3 nucleotide sequence: TGTGCCAGCAGGGAGCGTTACGATAGCAATCAGCCCCAGCATTTT.